The 4 T cell receptor beta chains below come from one sample, sequenced in a study of shared clonotypes between healthy human individuals. Assay: immunoSEQ multiplex PCR; the TCRdb copy retains only in-frame clones and omits some. The table lists about 650,000 clones, nearly 97% of them singletons. In the naive CD8 group, cells lacked CD45RO and were positively selected for CCR7, so terminally differentiated effector memory CD45RA+ cells were left out. The sample was naive CD8+ T cells sorted from blood. The source is a woman aged 25 to 39 in good health.

The chain uses TRBV18 and TRBJ1-4, with TRBD1 matching 7 bases. The germline V gene has CDR1 KGHSH and CDR2 LQKENI. The CDR3 runs to 15 residues. The V gene end was trimmed by 6 bases and the J gene end by 0 bases; junction bases not matched to a gene: 4. This chain's CDR3 is CASSPDRATNEKLFF. The CDR3 DNA reads TGTGCCAGCTCTCCTGACAGGGCAACTAATGAAAAACTGTTTTTT.

This clone was seen a single time. The J gene is TRBJ2-1, the V gene TRBV27, with 9 bases lining up with TRBD2. The CDR3 is 14 residues long. V dropped 4 bases and J dropped 5; count of bases not matched to a gene: 3. CDR1 is MNHEY, CDR2 SMNVEV, per germline (reference sequence). The CDR3 coding sequence is TGTGCCAGCAGTTCCCGGACTAGCGACAATGAGCAGTTCTTC. Protein: CASSSRTSDNEQFF.

The J gene is TRBJ2-1, the V gene TRBV7-9, with D unclear. Germline-derived CDR1 and CDR2 are SEHNR and FQNEAQ (reference sequence). The CDR3 is 13 residues long. V gave up 6 bases and J gave up 6 bases, with 12 bases separating them. The CDR3 coding sequence is TGTGCCAGCAGACGGCCCTACGGCAATGAGCAGTTCTTC. Translation: CASRRPYGNEQFF. Looking up the rest from reference TRBV7-9 and TRBJ2-1 gives the full variable domain: DTGVSQNPRHKITKRGQNVTFRCDPISEHNRLYWYRQTLGQGPEFLTYFQNEAQLEKSRLLSDRFSAERPKGSFSTLEIQRTEQGDSAMYLCASRRPYGNEQFFGPGTRLTVL.

The chain is built from TRBV27 and TRBJ2-7, with 10 bases fitting TRBD2. After removal of 11 bases from V and 7 bases from J, the junction contained 14 bases not matched to a gene. The CDR3 is 14 amino acids. In germline, CDR1 is MNHEY, CDR2 SMNVEV (reference sequence). CDR3 in amino acids: CASARLAGDSEQYF. CDR3 bases: TGTGCCTCCGCACGGCTAGCGGGAGATAGTGAGCAGTACTTC.